This record concerns one T cell receptor beta chain sequence. The repertoire was sequenced with immunoSEQ multiplex PCR; TCRdb's copy has only in-frame clones and lacks some. Of some 150,000 clones in the sample, approximately 90% were seen once. These data are taken from a study of blood T cell repertoires in COVID-19. Trimming shortened V by 6 bases and J by 4 bases, and 9 bases separated the two germline ends. The CDR3 spans 12 residues. The TCR comes from a man in his fifties or sixties who had recovered from COVID-19. The chain couples TRBV12-3 or TRBV12-4 to TRBJ1-2; D is undetermined. The sequenced sample consisted of PBMCs or T cells enriched from blood (not recorded which). The CDR3 DNA sequence: TGTGCCAGCAGCCAGGATTTCTATGGCTACACCTTC. As protein: CASSQDFYGYTF.